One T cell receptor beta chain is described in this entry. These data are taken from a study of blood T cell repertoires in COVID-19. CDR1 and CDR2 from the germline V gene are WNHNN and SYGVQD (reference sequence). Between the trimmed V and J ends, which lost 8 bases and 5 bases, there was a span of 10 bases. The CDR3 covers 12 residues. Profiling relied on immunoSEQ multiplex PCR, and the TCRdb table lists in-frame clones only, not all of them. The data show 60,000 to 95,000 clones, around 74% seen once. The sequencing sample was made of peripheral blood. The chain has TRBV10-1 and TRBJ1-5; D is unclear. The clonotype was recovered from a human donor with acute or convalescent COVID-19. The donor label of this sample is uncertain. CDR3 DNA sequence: TGCGCCAGCGGACGGGGATATCAGCCCCAGCATTTT. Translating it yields CASGRGYQPQHF.